This TCR beta chain was found in a study of Tregs in tolerant kidney transplant recipients. General study findings and limits: Donor-specific Treg expansion exceeded global Treg expansion in tolerant patients, suggesting antigen drive. Activated donor B cell expansion appeared to reveal the most relevant donor-specific TCRbeta repertoire. Findings come from small patient numbers and require larger validation. Some patients' samples used different primers over time, so nucleotide sequences weren't comparable.

Trimming took off 0 bases at V and 3 bases at J, with 11 bases between the two ends. The CDR3 runs to 16 residues. The germline gives CDR1 ENHRY, CDR2 SYGVKD. About this clone itself: Its target is not known. The missing CDR3 end, 3 residues past where the read stops, is filled in from the germline J gene.

Generated by immunoSEQ multiplex PCR, the TCRdb table keeps only in-frame clones and is missing some. The sample totals around 48,000 clones. V and J are TRBV10-3 and TRBJ2-2; D possibly corresponds to TRBD2 (6 bases). This specimen consisted of CD4+ T cells from blood, obtained before the transplant. This receptor was taken from a human donor who received a combined kidney and bone marrow transplant. CDR3 sequence: CAISESRGADTGELFF. CDR3 DNA, as far as it was read: TGTGCCATCAGTGAGTCGCGGGGAGCAGACACCGGGGAG.